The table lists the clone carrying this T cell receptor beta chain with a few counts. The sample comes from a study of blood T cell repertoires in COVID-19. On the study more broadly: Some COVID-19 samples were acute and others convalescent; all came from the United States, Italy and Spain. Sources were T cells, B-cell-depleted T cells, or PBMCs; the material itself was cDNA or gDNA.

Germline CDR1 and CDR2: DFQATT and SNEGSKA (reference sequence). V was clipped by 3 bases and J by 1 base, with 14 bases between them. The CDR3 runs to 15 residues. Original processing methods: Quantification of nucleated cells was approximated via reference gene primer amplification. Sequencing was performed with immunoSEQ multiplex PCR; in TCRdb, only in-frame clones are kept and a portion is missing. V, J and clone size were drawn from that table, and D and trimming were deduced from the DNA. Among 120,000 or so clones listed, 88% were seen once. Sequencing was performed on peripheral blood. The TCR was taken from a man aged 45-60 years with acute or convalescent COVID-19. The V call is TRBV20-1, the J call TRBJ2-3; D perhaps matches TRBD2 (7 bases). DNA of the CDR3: TGCAGTGCTAGTGTCGGGGGGCGAGGCACAGATACGCAGTATTTT. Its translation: CSASVGGRGTDTQYF.